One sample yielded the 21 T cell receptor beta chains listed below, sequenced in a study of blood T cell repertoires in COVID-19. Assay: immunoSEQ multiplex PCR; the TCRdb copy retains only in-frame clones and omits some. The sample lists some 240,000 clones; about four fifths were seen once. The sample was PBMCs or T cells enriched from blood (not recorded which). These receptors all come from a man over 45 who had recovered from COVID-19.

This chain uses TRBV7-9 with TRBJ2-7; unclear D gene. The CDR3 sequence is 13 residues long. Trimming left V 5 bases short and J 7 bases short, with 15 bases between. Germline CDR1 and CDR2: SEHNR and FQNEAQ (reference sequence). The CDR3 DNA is TGTGCCAGCAGCGCGCCTGGCGGCCGGGAGCAGTACTTC. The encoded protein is CASSAPGGREQYF.

The CDR3 bases are TGTGCCAGCAGCCAAAGCCGGACAGGGCGTTCACCCCTCCACTTT. This gives the protein CASSQSRTGRSPLHF. The J gene is TRBJ1-6, the V gene TRBV3-1 (or the pseudogene TRBV3-2), with TRBD1 matching over 8 bases. V gave up 2 bases and J gave up 9 bases; unmatched junction bases: 6. The CDR3 contains 15 residues. Germline V CDR1 and CDR2: LGHDT, YNNKEL (reference sequence).

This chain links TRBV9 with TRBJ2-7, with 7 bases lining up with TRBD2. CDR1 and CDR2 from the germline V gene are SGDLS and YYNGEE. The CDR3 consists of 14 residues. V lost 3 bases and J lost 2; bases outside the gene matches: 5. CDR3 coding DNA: TGTGCCAGCAGCGATCTAGCGGAGGCCTACGAGCAGTACTTC. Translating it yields CASSDLAEAYEQYF.

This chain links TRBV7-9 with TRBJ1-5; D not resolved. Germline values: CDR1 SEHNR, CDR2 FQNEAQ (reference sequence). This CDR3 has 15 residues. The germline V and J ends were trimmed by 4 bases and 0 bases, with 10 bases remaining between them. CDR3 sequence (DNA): TGTGCCAGCAGCTACGTGGCAAATAGCAATCAGCCCCAGCATTTT. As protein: CASSYVANSNQPQHF.

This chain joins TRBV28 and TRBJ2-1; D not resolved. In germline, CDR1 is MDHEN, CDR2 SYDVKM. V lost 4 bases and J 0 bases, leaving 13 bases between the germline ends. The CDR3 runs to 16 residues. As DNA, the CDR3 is TGTGCCAGCAGTTCCTTCACTATGAGCTCCTACAATGAGCAGTTCTTC. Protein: CASSSFTMSSYNEQFF.

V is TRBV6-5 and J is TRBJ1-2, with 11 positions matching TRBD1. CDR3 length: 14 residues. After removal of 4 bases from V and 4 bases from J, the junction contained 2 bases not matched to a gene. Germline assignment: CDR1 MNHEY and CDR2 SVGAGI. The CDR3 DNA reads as TGTGCCAGCAGTTGGACAGGGGGCGCCTATGGCTACACCTTC. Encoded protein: CASSWTGGAYGYTF.

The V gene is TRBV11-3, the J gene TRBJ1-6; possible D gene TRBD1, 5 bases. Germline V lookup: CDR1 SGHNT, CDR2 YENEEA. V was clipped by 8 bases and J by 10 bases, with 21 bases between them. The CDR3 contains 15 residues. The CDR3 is CASRLGSGRESPLHF. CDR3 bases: TGTGCCAGCCGGCTGGGGTCGGGGCGGGAATCACCCCTCCACTTT.

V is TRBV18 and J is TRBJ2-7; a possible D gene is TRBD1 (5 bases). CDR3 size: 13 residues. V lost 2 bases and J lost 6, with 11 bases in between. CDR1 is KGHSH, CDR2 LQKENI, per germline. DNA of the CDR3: TGTGCCAGCTCACCAGGGGCTCGGCTCGAGCAGTACTTC. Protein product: CASSPGARLEQYF.

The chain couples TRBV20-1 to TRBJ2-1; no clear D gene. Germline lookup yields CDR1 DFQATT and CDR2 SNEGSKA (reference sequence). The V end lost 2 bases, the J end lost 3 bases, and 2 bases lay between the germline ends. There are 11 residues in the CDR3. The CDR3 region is CSARHYNEQFF. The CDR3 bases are TGCAGTGCTAGACACTACAATGAGCAGTTCTTC.

CDR3 in amino acids: CASSLLGTSGRANEQFF. The CDR3 DNA follows: TGTGCCAGCAGCCTCCTCGGGACTAGCGGGAGGGCAAATGAGCAGTTCTTC. The rearrangement uses TRBV5-4 and TRBJ2-1; 16 bases are a match to TRBD2. Trimming took 4 bases from V and 7 from J; bases not matched to a gene: 8. The CDR3 spans 17 residues. Germline V gene data show CDR1 as SGHNT and CDR2 as YYREEE (reference sequence).

The CDR3 sequence is CSVGTQGADGYTF. CDR3 coding DNA: TGCAGCGTTGGGACACAGGGGGCCGATGGCTACACCTTC. The chain uses TRBV29-1 and TRBJ1-2, with TRBD1 identical over 9 bases. Germline V gives CDR1 SQVTM, CDR2 ANQGSEA. The CDR3 has 13 residues. The trim removed 4 bases at V and 6 bases at J, leaving 6 bases unmatched.

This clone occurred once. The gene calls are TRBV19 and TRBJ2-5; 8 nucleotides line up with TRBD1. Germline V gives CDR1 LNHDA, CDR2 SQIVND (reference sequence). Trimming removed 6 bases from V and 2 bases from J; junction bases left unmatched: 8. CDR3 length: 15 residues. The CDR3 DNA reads TGTGCCAGTAGCCCTAGGACAGGGCCGCAAGAGACCCAGTACTTC. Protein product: CASSPRTGPQETQYF. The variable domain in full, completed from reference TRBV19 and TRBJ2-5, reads DGGITQSPKYLFRKEGQNVTLSCEQNLNHDAMYWYRQDPGQGLRLIYYSQIVNDFQKGDIAEGYSVSREKKESFPLTVTSAQKNPTAFYLCASSPRTGPQETQYFGPGTRLLVL.

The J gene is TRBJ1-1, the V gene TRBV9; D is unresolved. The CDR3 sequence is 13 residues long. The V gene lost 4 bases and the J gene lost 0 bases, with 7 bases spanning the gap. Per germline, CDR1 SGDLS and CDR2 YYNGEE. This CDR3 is CASSPGVNTEAFF. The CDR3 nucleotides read TGTGCCAGCAGCCCCGGGGTGAACACTGAAGCTTTCTTT. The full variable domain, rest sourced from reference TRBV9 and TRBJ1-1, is DSGVTQTPKHLITATGQRVTLRCSPRSGDLSVYWYQQSLDQGLQFLIQYYNGEERAKGNILERFSAQQFPDLHSELNLSSLELGDSALYFCASSPGVNTEAFFGQGTRLTVV.

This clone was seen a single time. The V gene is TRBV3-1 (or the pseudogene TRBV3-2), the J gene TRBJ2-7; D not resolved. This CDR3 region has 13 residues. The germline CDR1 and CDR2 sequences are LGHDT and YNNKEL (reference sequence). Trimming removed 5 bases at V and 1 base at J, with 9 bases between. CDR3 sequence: CASSSPESYEQYF. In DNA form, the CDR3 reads TGTGCCAGCAGCTCACCGGAGTCCTACGAGCAGTACTTC.

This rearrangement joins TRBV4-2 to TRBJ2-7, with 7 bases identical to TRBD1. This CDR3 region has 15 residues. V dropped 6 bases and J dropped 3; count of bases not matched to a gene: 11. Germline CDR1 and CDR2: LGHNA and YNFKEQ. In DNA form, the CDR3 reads TGTGCCAGCAGACCCCAGGGGACAGACCACTACGAGCAGTACTTC. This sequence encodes CASRPQGTDHYEQYF.

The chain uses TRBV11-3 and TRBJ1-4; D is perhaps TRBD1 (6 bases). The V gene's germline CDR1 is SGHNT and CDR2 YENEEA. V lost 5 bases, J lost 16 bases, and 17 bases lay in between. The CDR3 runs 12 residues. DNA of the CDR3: TGTGCCAGCAGCGTGGGGGCAGGAGACCGGTTTTTT. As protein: CASSVGAGDRFF.

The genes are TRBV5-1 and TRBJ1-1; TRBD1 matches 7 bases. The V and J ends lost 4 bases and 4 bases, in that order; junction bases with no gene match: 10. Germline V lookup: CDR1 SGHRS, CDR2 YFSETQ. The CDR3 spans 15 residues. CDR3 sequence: CASSPVGQPLTEAFF. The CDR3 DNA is TGCGCCAGCAGCCCGGTGGGACAGCCTCTCACTGAAGCTTTCTTT.

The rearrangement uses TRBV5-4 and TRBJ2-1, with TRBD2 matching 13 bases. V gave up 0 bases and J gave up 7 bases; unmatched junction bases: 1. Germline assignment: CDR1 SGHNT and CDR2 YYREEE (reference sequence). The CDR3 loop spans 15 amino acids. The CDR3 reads CASSLAGLAGNEQFF. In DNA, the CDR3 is TGTGCCAGCAGCTTGGCGGGACTAGCGGGAAATGAGCAGTTCTTC.

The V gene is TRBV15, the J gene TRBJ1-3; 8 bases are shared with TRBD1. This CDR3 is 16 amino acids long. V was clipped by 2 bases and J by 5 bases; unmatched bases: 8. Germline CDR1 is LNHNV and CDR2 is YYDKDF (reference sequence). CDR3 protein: CATSRWGQEGRNTIYF. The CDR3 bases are TGTGCCACCAGCAGATGGGGACAGGAAGGTAGAAACACCATATATTTT.

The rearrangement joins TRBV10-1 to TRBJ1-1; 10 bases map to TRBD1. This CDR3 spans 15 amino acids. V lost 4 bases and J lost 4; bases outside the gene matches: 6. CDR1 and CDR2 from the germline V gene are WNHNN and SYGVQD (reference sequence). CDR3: CASSGDRGLSTEAFF. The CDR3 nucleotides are TGCGCCAGCAGTGGGGACAGGGGCCTAAGCACTGAAGCTTTCTTT.

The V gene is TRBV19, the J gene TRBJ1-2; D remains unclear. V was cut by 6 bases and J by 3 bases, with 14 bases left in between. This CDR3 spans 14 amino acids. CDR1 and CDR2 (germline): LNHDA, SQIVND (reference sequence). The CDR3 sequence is CASRAGERDYGYTF. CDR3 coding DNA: TGTGCCAGTAGAGCCGGTGAGAGGGACTATGGCTACACCTTC.